The clone carrying this TCR beta chain was recorded once. The antigen is not known. ViraFEST used viral peptide pools to expand antigen-specific CD4+ T cells before sequencing. Having been cultured for 10 days, the cells underwent CD4+ T cell isolation. Participants were vaccinated with two doses of either the BNT162b2 or mRNA-1273 vaccine. About 2 million PBMC were seeded per well and grown in the presence of 10 IU/ml IL-2 and about 10 ug/ml peptides. IL-2 medium supplanted half the medium on days 3 and 7. The data stem from a study of vaccination effects on CD4 cells after COVID-19. Study results and caveats: Late post-vaccination, clones induced by infection and those induced by vaccine underwent marked clonal contraction. The study enrolled few convalescent patients and sampled no early post-infection timepoints.

V was cut by 5 bases and J by 2 bases, with 16 bases left in between. The CDR3 is 15 amino acids. Germline V gene data show CDR1 as SGHRS and CDR2 as YFSETQ. Measured with immunoSEQ multiplex PCR; TCRdb has only the in-frame clones, and not every one. This table holds roughly 43,000 clones, 65% to 75% found once. The specimen comprised CD4+ T cells from PBMCs cultured with HCoV-OC43 spike peptides, sampled after COVID-19 vaccination. Subset indicated: HCoV-OC43 spike overlapping peptide pool stimulation. J is TRBJ2-5 and V is TRBV5-1, with a possible D match to TRBD1 (6 bases). The TCR originated in a human donor who received a COVID-19 vaccine. The DNA for the CDR3 is TGCGCCAGCAGTAGGACCGGACAGCTACAAGAGACCCAGTACTTC. Translation gives CASSRTGQLQETQYF.